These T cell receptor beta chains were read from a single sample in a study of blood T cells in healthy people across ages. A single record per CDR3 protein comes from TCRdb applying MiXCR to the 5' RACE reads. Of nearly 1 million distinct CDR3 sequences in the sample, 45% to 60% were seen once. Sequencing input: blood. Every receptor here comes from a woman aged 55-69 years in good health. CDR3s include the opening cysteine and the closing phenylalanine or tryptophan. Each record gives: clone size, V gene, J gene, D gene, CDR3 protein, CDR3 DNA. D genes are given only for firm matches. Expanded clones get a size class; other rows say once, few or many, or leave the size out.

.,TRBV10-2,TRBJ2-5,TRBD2,CASSEAWPSGEGKTQYF,TGCGCCAGCAGTGAAGCGTGGCCTAGCGGGGAAGGAAAGACCCAGTACTTC
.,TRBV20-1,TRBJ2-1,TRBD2,CSARGREGWNEQFF,TGCAGTGCTAGGGGGCGGGAGGGATGGAATGAGCAGTTCTTC
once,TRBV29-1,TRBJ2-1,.,CSPLSLGNEQFF,TGCAGCCCCCTTTCTCTGGGGAATGAGCAGTTCTTC
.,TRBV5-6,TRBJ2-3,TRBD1,CASSRRTGYTDTQYF,TGTGCCAGCAGCCGCCGGACAGGATACACAGATACGCAGTATTTT
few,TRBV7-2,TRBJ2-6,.,CASSSVQGTGANVLTF,TGTGCCAGCAGCTCCGTTCAGGGAACTGGGGCCAACGTCCTGACTTTC
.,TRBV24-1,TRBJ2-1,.,CATSDFPGPARPDNEQFF,TGTGCCACCAGTGATTTCCCCGGGCCCGCGCGGCCGGACAATGAGCAGTTCTTC
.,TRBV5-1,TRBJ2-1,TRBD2,CASSPTSGSSYNEQFF,TGTGCCAGCAGTCCCACTAGCGGTAGCTCCTACAATGAGCAGTTCTTC
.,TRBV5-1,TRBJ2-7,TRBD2,CASSLVREGRYEQYF,TGCGCCAGCAGCTTGGTCCGGGAGGGCCGCTACGAGCAGTACTTC
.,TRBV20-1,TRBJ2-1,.,CSASWTNNEQFF,TGCAGTGCTAGTTGGACCAACAATGAGCAGTTCTTC
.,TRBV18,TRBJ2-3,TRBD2,CASSPSQGAGEQDTQYF,TGTGCCAGCTCACCCTCTCAGGGCGCGGGAGAACAAGATACGCAGTATTTT
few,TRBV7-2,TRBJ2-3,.,CASSPRVQTTQYF,TGTGCCAGCAGCCCCCGGGTTCAGACGACGCAGTATTTT
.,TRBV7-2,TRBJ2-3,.,CASSSDSRTQYF,TGTGCCAGCAGCTCCGATAGCCGTACGCAGTATTTT
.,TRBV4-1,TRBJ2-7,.,CASSQEPDSLGSYEQYF,TGCGCCAGCAGCCAAGAACCCGACAGCTTGGGCTCCTACGAGCAGTACTTC
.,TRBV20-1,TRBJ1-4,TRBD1,CSARDLGQAGKLFF,TGCAGTGCTAGAGATCTAGGACAGGCTGGAAAACTGTTTTTT
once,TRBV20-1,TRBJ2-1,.,CSARDWSTYNEQFF,TGCAGTGCTAGAGATTGGTCAACCTACAATGAGCAGTTCTTC
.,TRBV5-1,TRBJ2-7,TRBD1,CASSIPGQGADEQYF,TGCGCCAGCAGCATACCGGGACAGGGGGCTGACGAGCAGTACTTC